These 25 T cell receptor beta chains share one sample of origin, sequenced in a study of T cell repertoires in cytomegalovirus infection. Their antigens remain unidentified. TCRdb passed the reads through MiXCR, listing each CDR3 protein once. Of around 99,000 distinct CDR3 sequences listed, 25% to 30% are singletons. This specimen was CD8+ T cells from cultured PBMCs, taken from culture after CMV antigen stimulation. All receptors come from a human donor in good health (CMV status not recorded). Some clones in this sample may be carry-over from other donors' samples.

This clonotype has a handful of counts. This chain uses TRBV11-3 with TRBJ2-3, with no clear D. Trimming left V 5 bases short and J 2 bases short, with 8 bases between. The CDR3 covers 13 residues. Germline V lookup: CDR1 SGHNT, CDR2 YENEEA. CDR3 protein: CASSPANTDTQYF. Written as DNA, the CDR3 is TGTGCCAGCAGCCCAGCAAACACAGATACGCAGTATTTT. The whole variable domain, remainder taken from reference TRBV11-3 and TRBJ2-3, is EAGVVQSPRYKIIEKKQPVAFWCNPISGHNTLYWYLQNLGQGPELLIRYENEEAVDDSQLPKDRFSAERLKGVDSTLKIQPAELGDSAVYLCASSPANTDTQYFGPGTRLTVL.

This clonotype was picked up a small number of times. This rearrangement joins TRBV6-1 to TRBJ2-1; 7 bases are a match to TRBD2. The CDR3 runs to 18 residues. Germline assignment: CDR1 MNHNS and CDR2 SASEGT. Trimming at V came to 5 bases and at J to 3 bases, leaving 16 bases not matched to a gene. CDR3 sequence (DNA): TGTGCCAGCAGTAATTCACCCTGGCTAGCGGAATACTACAATGAGCAGTTCTTC. Translated, it gives CASSNSPWLAEYYNEQFF.

This clonotype came up many times. CDR3 in DNA: TGTGCCAGCAGCTTAGGGACGGGCAATCAGCCCCAGCATTTT. Residues: CASSLGTGNQPQHF. This chain connects TRBV7-6 to TRBJ1-5; no firm D call. With 1 base removed from V and 2 bases from J, the gap between germline ends came to 6 bases. This CDR3 is 14 amino acids long. The germline CDR1 and CDR2 sequences are SGHVS and FNYEAQ.

The chain employs TRBV29-1 and TRBJ2-7; D might be TRBD1 or TRBD2, each matching 6 bases. This CDR3 spans 15 amino acids. The germline gives CDR1 SQVTM, CDR2 ANQGSEA. V lost 0 bases and J 2 bases, leaving 14 bases between the germline ends. This CDR3 is CSVEDLGGRPYEQYF. CDR3 sequence (DNA): TGCAGCGTTGAAGATCTCGGGGGCCGTCCCTACGAGCAGTACTTC.

V is TRBV5-6 and J is TRBJ1-1; a weak D match, TRBD1 (5 bases). Per germline, CDR1 SGHDT and CDR2 YYEEEE. Trimming pared 6 bases from V and 3 bases from J, leaving 12 bases between. The CDR3 contains 13 residues. This CDR3 reads CASTQLGDTEAFF. For the CDR3, the DNA is TGTGCCAGCACCCAACTAGGGGACACTGAAGCTTTCTTT.

This clonotype was seen ten or more times. A read error may account for a junction end that differs from germline. The chain joins TRBV7-6 to TRBJ2-1; no definite D call. The CDR3 is 12 residues long. CDR1 is SGHVS, CDR2 FNYEAQ, per germline. The CDR3 nucleotides read TGTGCCAGCAGCTTAGACGGCTGGGGTTTGATCTTC. Its translation: CASSLDGWGLIF.

Here the CDR3 DNA reads TGTGCCAGCAGTGCCCAGGGACAGCACAATGAGCAGTTCTTC. This gives the protein CASSAQGQHNEQFF. V gene TRBV12-3 or TRBV12-4 combines with J gene TRBJ2-1; 7 bases agree with TRBD1. The CDR3 extends over 14 amino acids. The V gene end was trimmed by 5 bases and the J gene end by 5 bases; junction bases not matched to a gene: 6.

This clonotype was picked up a small number of times. The chain has TRBV12-3 or TRBV12-4 and TRBJ2-1; D unresolved. The CDR3 length is 15 residues. V was trimmed by 3 bases and J by 5 bases, leaving 14 bases between them. The CDR3: CASSFIGVNNNEQFF. In DNA form, the CDR3 reads TGTGCCAGCAGTTTCATTGGGGTGAATAACAATGAGCAGTTCTTC.

This rearrangement joins TRBV4-1 to TRBJ1-1; the D is unclear. Germline assignment: CDR1 MGHRA and CDR2 YSYEKL. Trimming took off 4 bases at V and 6 bases at J, with 12 bases between the two ends. The CDR3 spans 13 residues. CDR3 sequence reads: CASSLGGSSEAFF. The CDR3 DNA is TGCGCCAGCAGCCTAGGAGGGAGTTCTGAAGCTTTCTTT.

This clonotype was observed a few times. The rearrangement links TRBV28 to TRBJ2-7; D possibly uses TRBD1 or TRBD2 (5 bases each). This CDR3 spans 15 amino acids. Germline lookup yields CDR1 MDHEN and CDR2 SYDVKM. Trimming cost V 3 bases and J 4 bases, with 16 bases left between them. This chain's CDR3 is CASSFLHRDGYEQYF. The CDR3 DNA is TGTGCCAGCAGTTTCTTACACCGGGACGGATACGAGCAGTACTTC.

The chain links TRBV28 to TRBJ2-7, with D possibly TRBD1 on 6 matching bases. V shed 6 bases and J shed 7 bases, with 22 bases lying between them. CDR1 is MDHEN and CDR2 is SYDVKM in the germline V gene. The CDR3 sequence is 15 residues long. CDR3 coding DNA: TGTGCCAGCAGCAAGAACGACAGGTGGGGGCTTGAGCAGTACTTC. It is translated as CASSKNDRWGLEQYF.

This sequence joins TRBV28 and TRBJ1-3; 9 bases align to TRBD1. There are 17 residues in the CDR3. Trimming took 1 base from V and 4 from J; bases not matched to a gene: 8. Germline V gene lookup returns CDR1 MDHEN and CDR2 SYDVKM. In DNA, the CDR3 is TGTGCCAGCAGTTTATTAAGGGACAGGGCTTTAGGAAACACCATATATTTT. It translates to CASSLLRDRALGNTIYF.

The chain combines TRBV11-1 with TRBJ2-7, with 8 positions matching TRBD1. The CDR3 is 15 residues long. Germline CDR1 and CDR2: SGHAT and FQDESV (reference sequence). Unmatched junction bases numbered 7, after V lost 6 bases and J lost 0 bases. The CDR3 DNA reads as TGTGCCAGCAGGGGCGGGACAGGCCGCTCCTACGAGCAGTACTTC. Amino acid sequence: CASRGGTGRSYEQYF.

The rearrangement links TRBV7-4 to TRBJ2-3; 15 nucleotides agree with TRBD2. The germline V gene has CDR1 SGHVT and CDR2 SQSDAQ. V shed 10 bases and J 4 bases; nucleotides not matched to a gene: 12. CDR3 length: 17 amino acids. CDR3 DNA sequence: TGTGCCACCCGACCGGGACTAGCGGGGGGCGGCGCAGATACGCAGTATTTT. Its protein is CATRPGLAGGGADTQYF.

The chain links TRBV11-1 to TRBJ1-1; D might be TRBD1 (6 bases). In germline, CDR1 is SGHAT, CDR2 FQDESV (reference sequence). The CDR3 is 15 residues long. V dropped 5 bases and J dropped 10 bases, with 23 bases sitting between them. The CDR3 reads CASSPGTVGGPVAFF. The DNA of the CDR3 is TGTGCCAGCAGCCCCGGAACAGTGGGGGGCCCGGTAGCTTTCTTT.

V and J are TRBV11-1 and TRBJ1-1; D ambiguous. Per germline, CDR1 SGHAT and CDR2 FQDESV (reference sequence). Deletions cut 6 bases from V and 3 bases from J, with 11 bases between. The CDR3 extends over 13 amino acids. CDR3 sequence: CASSLLGDTEAFF. For the CDR3, the DNA is TGTGCCAGCAGTCTGCTGGGTGACACTGAAGCTTTCTTT.

This chain uses TRBV7-3 with TRBJ2-1; 7 positions agree with TRBD1. Germline V gene data show CDR1 as SGHTA and CDR2 as FQGTGA. With V trimmed by 3 bases and J by 5 bases, 10 bases remained unmatched. The CDR3 extends over 16 amino acids. The DNA for the CDR3 is TGTGCCAGCAGCTTGGGTCCCCGGGACAGAGACAATGAGCAGTTCTTC. This translates into CASSLGPRDRDNEQFF.

The chain employs TRBV5-1 and TRBJ1-1, with D maybe TRBD1 (5 bases). V lost 1 base to trimming and J lost 1 base, with 11 bases between them. The germline CDR1 and CDR2 sequences are SGHRS and YFSETQ. The CDR3 loop spans 15 amino acids. DNA of the CDR3: TGCGCCAGCAGCTTGACAGGAGACCAGAACACTGAAGCTTTCTTT. Protein: CASSLTGDQNTEAFF.

The chain combines TRBV11-2 with TRBJ1-5, with TRBD1 matching 8 bases. Germline CDR1 reads SGHAT; CDR2 reads FQNNGV. The V and J ends lost 6 bases and 7 bases, in that order; junction bases with no gene match: 5. This CDR3 contains 13 residues. The CDR3 nucleotides are TGTGCCAGCAGTAAGAACAGGGGGCAGCCCCAGCATTTT. This codes for CASSKNRGQPQHF.

The chain recombines TRBV9 with TRBJ2-7, with 7 bases identical to TRBD2. The CDR3 runs 14 residues. The germline V gene encodes CDR1 SGDLS and CDR2 YYNGEE. V lost 3 bases, J lost 7 bases, and 10 bases stayed unmatched. CDR3 bases: TGTGCCAGCAGCGCCTGGGGGGGGATGGAGGAGCAGTACTTC. It encodes CASSAWGGMEEQYF. Filled out from reference TRBV9 and TRBJ2-7, the complete variable domain reads DSGVTQTPKHLITATGQRVTLRCSPRSGDLSVYWYQQSLDQGLQFLIQYYNGEERAKGNILERFSAQQFPDLHSELNLSSLELGDSALYFCASSAWGGMEEQYFGPGTRLTVT.

This clonotype was observed a few times. This chain links TRBV9 with TRBJ1-1, with D possibly TRBD1 on 5 matching bases. Germline V lookup: CDR1 SGDLS, CDR2 YYNGEE. CDR3 length: 13 residues. Trimming took off 3 bases at V and 8 bases at J, with 14 bases between the two ends. The CDR3 bases are TGTGCCAGCAGCGAGGGCCCCGGGACCGAAGCTTTCTTT. The encoded protein is CASSEGPGTEAFF.

Concerning this clonotype itself: A read error may be the cause here, since a much bigger clone is one base away. This sequence joins TRBV5-3 and TRBJ1-1; D call uncertain. TRBV5-3 is an ORF, with its function uncertain. This CDR3 comprises 11 residues. CDR3 nucleotide sequence: TGTGTCAGCAGCTTGGGCGGAGAAGCTTTCTTT. It codes for CVSSLGGEAFF.

The chain employs TRBV7-9 and TRBJ2-7; possibly TRBD1 for D (6 bases). V lost 6 bases and J 8 bases, leaving 26 bases between the germline ends. Germline V gives CDR1 SEHNR, CDR2 FQNEAQ (reference sequence). The CDR3 runs 16 residues. CDR3 sequence reads: CASSLIGQPSSLQQYF. The CDR3 DNA reads as TGTGCCAGCAGTTTGATAGGACAGCCCTCCTCCCTACAGCAGTACTTC.

This clonotype was counted ten times or more. The V call is TRBV12-3 or TRBV12-4, the J call TRBJ1-2, with D perhaps matching TRBD1 (6 bases). The CDR3 totals 13 residues. Between the trimmed V and J ends, which lost 8 bases and 4 bases, there was a span of 14 bases. The CDR3 spells CASGRTVFYGYTF. As DNA, the CDR3 is TGTGCCAGCGGAAGGACAGTCTTCTATGGCTACACCTTC.

In nucleotides, the CDR3 is TGCAGCGTTGAGGGGTTCGAGACAGGGAACGAAGAGACCCAGTACTTC. Translated: CSVEGFETGNEETQYF. V usage is TRBV29-1 and J usage is TRBJ2-5, with 7 bases fitting TRBD1. The germline V gene has CDR1 SQVTM and CDR2 ANQGSEA. This CDR3 comprises 16 residues. Unmatched junction bases numbered 13, after V lost 3 bases and J lost 3 bases.